The T cell receptor (beta chain) under discussion was sequenced for a study of blood T cell repertoires in COVID-19. About the research overall: COVID-19 samples, acute and convalescent, were from the United States, Italy and Spain.

Germline CDR1 is SGHRS and CDR2 is YFSETQ. The CDR3 sequence is 15 residues long. The ends lost 4 bases at V and 4 bases at J; junction bases unmatched: 8. The table came from immunoSEQ multiplex PCR; TCRdb's copy has only in-frame clones and leaves some out. This table holds a few hundred thousand clones, 70% to 90% found once. The rearrangement links TRBV5-1 to TRBJ1-2; 9 nucleotides line up with TRBD1. This sequence was found in a man between 40 and 49 years old with acute or convalescent COVID-19. The sequenced sample was peripheral blood. The CDR3 reads CASSTDRGQVYGYTF. Written as DNA, the CDR3 is TGCGCCAGCAGCACGGACAGGGGCCAAGTCTATGGCTACACCTTC.